This TCR beta chain comes out of a study of T cell changes during pregnancy in multiple sclerosis. Libraries were prepared by immunoSEQ multiplex PCR; TCRdb keeps only in-frame clonotypes and omits some of them. The sample has around 97,000 clones; approximately 90% are singletons. Trimming cost V 7 bases and J 4 bases, with 16 bases left between them. Germline V CDR1 and CDR2: KGHSH, LQKENI. The CDR3 consists of 14 residues. Sequenced material: peripheral blood, taken in the second trimester of pregnancy. The sequence derives from a female donor in good health, enrolled as a control in a pregnancy study. The chain couples TRBV18 to TRBJ1-2; a weak D match, TRBD1 (6 bases). The chain's CDR3 is CASLSPDRVYGYTF. Here the CDR3 DNA reads TGTGCCAGCTTGTCGCCGGACAGAGTCTATGGCTACACCTTC.